Ten or more counts support the clone carrying this T cell receptor (beta chain). The data were obtained in a study of Graves' ophthalmopathy and Graves' hyperthyroidism. Transcripts of RNA were the source for amplifying TCR beta CDR3 regions. RT-PCR in the first round used HTBI primers; a second-round multiplex PCR followed. TCRdb recomputed calls from the multiplex PCR reads with MiXCR, one row per CDR3 protein. In the table there are around 340,000 distinct CDR3 sequences, 15% to 20% of which are singletons. CDR1 MNHNS and CDR2 SASEGT come from the germline V gene. There are 13 residues in the CDR3. Trimming removed 6 bases from V and 5 bases from J, with 13 bases in between.

The source of this sequence is an adult man with Graves' ophthalmopathy. This chain uses TRBV6-1 with TRBJ2-5; D is unclear. Sequenced material: peripheral blood. The CDR3 sequence: CASRNEPFETQYF. CDR3 coding DNA: TGTGCCAGCAGGAATGAACCGTTCGAGACCCAGTACTTC.